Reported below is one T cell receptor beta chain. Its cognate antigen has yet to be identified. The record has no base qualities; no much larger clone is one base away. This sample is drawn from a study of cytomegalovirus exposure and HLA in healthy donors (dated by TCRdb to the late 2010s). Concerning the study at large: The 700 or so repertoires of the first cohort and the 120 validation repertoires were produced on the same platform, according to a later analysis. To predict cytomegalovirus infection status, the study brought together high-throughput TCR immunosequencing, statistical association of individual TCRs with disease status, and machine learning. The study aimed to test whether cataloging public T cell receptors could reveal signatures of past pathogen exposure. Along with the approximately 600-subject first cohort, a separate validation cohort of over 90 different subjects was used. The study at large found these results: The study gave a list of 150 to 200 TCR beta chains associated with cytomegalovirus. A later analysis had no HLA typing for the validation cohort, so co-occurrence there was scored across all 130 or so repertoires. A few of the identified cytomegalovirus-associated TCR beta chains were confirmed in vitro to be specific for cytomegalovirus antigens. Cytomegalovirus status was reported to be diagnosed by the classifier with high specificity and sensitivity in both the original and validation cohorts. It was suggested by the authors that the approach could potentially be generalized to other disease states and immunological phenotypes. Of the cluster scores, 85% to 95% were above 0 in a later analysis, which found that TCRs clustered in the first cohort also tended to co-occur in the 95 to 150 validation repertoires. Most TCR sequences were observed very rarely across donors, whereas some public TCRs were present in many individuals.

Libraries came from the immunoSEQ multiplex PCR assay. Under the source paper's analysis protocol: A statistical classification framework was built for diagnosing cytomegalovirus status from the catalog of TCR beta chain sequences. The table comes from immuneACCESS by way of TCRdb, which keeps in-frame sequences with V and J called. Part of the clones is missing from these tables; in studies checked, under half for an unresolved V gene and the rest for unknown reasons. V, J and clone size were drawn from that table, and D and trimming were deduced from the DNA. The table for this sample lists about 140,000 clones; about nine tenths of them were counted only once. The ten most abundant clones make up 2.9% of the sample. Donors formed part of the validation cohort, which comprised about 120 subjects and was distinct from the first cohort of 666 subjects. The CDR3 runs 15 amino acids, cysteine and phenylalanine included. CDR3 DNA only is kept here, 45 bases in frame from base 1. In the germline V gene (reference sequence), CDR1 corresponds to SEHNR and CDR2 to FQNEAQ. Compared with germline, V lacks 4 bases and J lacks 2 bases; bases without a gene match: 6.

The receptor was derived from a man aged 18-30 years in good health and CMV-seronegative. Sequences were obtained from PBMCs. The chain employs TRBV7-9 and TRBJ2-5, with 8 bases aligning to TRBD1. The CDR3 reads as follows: CASSSTGTGQETQYF. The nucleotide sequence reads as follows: TGTGCCAGCAGCTCAACTGGGACAGGACAAGAGACCCAGTACTTC.